The 4 T cell receptor beta chains below come from one sample, sequenced in a study of radiotherapy plus CTLA-4 blockade in lung cancer. Data came from immunoSEQ multiplex PCR; TCRdb stores just in-frame clones and leaves some out. The sample consists of roughly 120,000 clones, about 83% of them appearing once. The specimen was peripheral blood, collected from a patient treated with radiotherapy plus ipilimumab. The receptor set was obtained from a human donor with non-small cell lung cancer who had a partial response to radiotherapy plus ipilimumab.

On this clone: A read error is likely, as this CDR3 ends without the conserved phenylalanine or tryptophan. V gene TRBV6-6 combines with J gene TRBJ1-4; D remains unclear. CDR3 length: 14 amino acids. V gave up 6 bases and J gave up 8 bases, with 16 bases separating them. Germline V gives CDR1 MNHNY, CDR2 SVGAGI (reference sequence). CDR3 sequence reads: CASRQDGREEKLFS. CDR3 nucleotides: TGTGCCAGCAGGCAGGACGGGCGGGAAGAAAAACTGTTTTCT.

The genes are TRBV6-5 and TRBJ2-1; TRBD2 is a possible D gene (6 bases). The CDR3 runs 16 residues. V was cut by 3 bases and J by 10 bases, with 22 bases left in between. Per the germline V gene, CDR1 is MNHEY and CDR2 is SVGAGI. The CDR3 sequence is CASSYWGLARNDEQFF. Written as DNA, the CDR3 is TGTGCCAGCAGTTATTGGGGCCTAGCGAGAAACGACGAGCAGTTCTTC.

The gene calls are TRBV27 and TRBJ2-3; D is undetermined. The CDR3 contains 15 residues. V lost 2 bases and J 0 bases, leaving 9 bases between the germline ends. Per germline, CDR1 MNHEY and CDR2 SMNVEV (reference sequence). Here the CDR3 DNA reads TGTGCCAGCAGTTTAAAGCCCCTCAGCACAGATACGCAGTATTTT. Protein product: CASSLKPLSTDTQYF.

The J gene is TRBJ1-1, the V gene TRBV6-1; D unresolved. Trimming took 6 bases from V and 5 from J, leaving 19 bases between them. Germline V gene data show CDR1 as MNHNS and CDR2 as SASEGT. This CDR3 contains 15 residues. The CDR3 is CASSTLEPSDTEAFF. CDR3 sequence (DNA): TGTGCCAGCAGCACCCTTGAGCCGTCTGATACTGAAGCTTTCTTT.